This TCR beta chain comes out of a study of blood T cell repertoires in COVID-19. Study-wide context: Acute and convalescent COVID-19 samples came from the United States, Italy and Spain. Sources were T cells, B-cell-depleted T cells, or PBMCs; the material itself was cDNA or gDNA.

Original processing notes: It was from reference gene primer amplification that nucleated cell counts were estimated. The assay was immunoSEQ multiplex PCR, and TCRdb's table has in-frame clones only and misses some. V and J calls and clone size are copied from that table; D and trimming were computed from the DNA. The sample includes about 51,000 clones, around 83% of them seen just once. This clonotype originated in a man older than 75 with active COVID-19. The sequenced sample consisted of peripheral blood.

The CDR3 is CASSLGRGSETQYF. Written as DNA, the CDR3 is TGTGCCAGCAGCTTAGGTCGGGGATCAGAGACCCAGTACTTC. This rearrangement joins TRBV11-2 to TRBJ2-5, with D perhaps TRBD2 (5 bases). With 1 base removed from V and 4 bases from J, the gap between germline ends came to 10 bases. Germline V gives CDR1 SGHAT, CDR2 FQNNGV. CDR3 length: 14 amino acids.